These T cell receptor beta chains were read from a single sample in a study of cytomegalovirus exposure and HLA in healthy donors. Using immunoSEQ multiplex PCR, the repertoire was profiled, and TCRdb retains in-frame clones only, with some absent. This sample contains some 41,000 clones. The source material was PBMCs. Receptors were obtained from a man aged 30 to 39 in good health and CMV-seronegative. The CDR3 runs from the conserved cysteine through the conserved F or W. D genes are given only for firm matches. The size field is filled for only some rows; it gives once, few, many or a size class.

size: -
J: TRBJ1-4
V: TRBV30
D: -
DNA: TGTGCCTGGAGTGTAATGTCAGGGGTTAATGAAAAACTGTTTTTT
CDR3: CAWSVMSGVNEKLFF

size: -
J: TRBJ2-3
V: TRBV5-4
D: TRBD2
DNA: TGTGCCAGCAGCCAATCGGGGGGGCGCGAAGATACGCAGTATTTT
CDR3: CASSQSGGREDTQYF

size: -
J: TRBJ2-1
V: TRBV6-4
D: TRBD2
DNA: TGTGCCAGCGGAGGGACTAGCGGGGCCAATGAGCAGTTCTTC
CDR3: CASGGTSGANEQFF

size: -
J: TRBJ2-2
V: TRBV5-1
D: TRBD2
DNA: TGCGCCAGCAGCCCGGGACTAGCGGGAGGACGTATCACCGGGGAGCTGTTTTTT
CDR3: CASSPGLAGGRITGELFF

size: -
J: TRBJ1-5
V: TRBV19
D: -
DNA: TGTGCCAGTAACTTACAGGGCTTAAATCAGCCCCAGCATTTT
CDR3: CASNLQGLNQPQHF

size: -
J: TRBJ2-6
V: TRBV9
D: TRBD2
DNA: TGTGCCAGCAGCTTTACCCGGGGCGGGGGAGCCAACGTCCTGACTTTC
CDR3: CASSFTRGGGANVLTF

size: -
J: TRBJ2-1
V: TRBV2
D: -
DNA: TGTGCCAGCAGTGAAGCGGGCGGAGGCTCCTACAATGAGCAGTTCTTC
CDR3: CASSEAGGGSYNEQFF

size: -
J: TRBJ1-1
V: TRBV6-1
D: TRBD1
DNA: TGTGCCAGCATACCGGGACAGGGGGACACTGAAGCTTTCTTT
CDR3: CASIPGQGDTEAFF

size: -
J: TRBJ2-2
V: TRBV5-5
D: TRBD2
DNA: TGTGCCAGCAGGGTAGACCGGGACTATGACACCGGGGAGCTGTTTTTT
CDR3: CASRVDRDYDTGELFF

size: -
J: TRBJ1-5
V: TRBV2
D: -
DNA: TGTGCCAGCAGTGAAGAAACCCTGTCAGGCGCCACCAATCAGCCCCAGCATTTT
CDR3: CASSEETLSGATNQPQHF

size: -
J: TRBJ2-7
V: TRBV13
D: TRBD2
DNA: TGTGCCAGCAGCCCCGGACTAGCGGGAGTCTACGAGCAGTACTTC
CDR3: CASSPGLAGVYEQYF

size: -
J: TRBJ2-7
V: TRBV11-2
D: -
DNA: TGTGCCAGCAGCTTAGCTGAGGGATTTTCGTCCTACGAGCAGTACTTC
CDR3: CASSLAEGFSSYEQYF

size: -
J: TRBJ2-3
V: TRBV29-1
D: -
DNA: TGCAGCGTTCTCAAGCTAATTGGAGCAGATACGCAGTATTTT
CDR3: CSVLKLIGADTQYF

size: -
J: TRBJ2-7
V: TRBV14
D: -
DNA: TGTGCCAGCAGCCAAGCAGGGGACTACGAGCAGTACTTC
CDR3: CASSQAGDYEQYF

size: medium-sized
J: TRBJ2-7
V: TRBV11-2
D: TRBD1
DNA: TGTGCCAGCAGTTTACTTGGACAGGCCTACGAGCAGTACTTC
CDR3: CASSLLGQAYEQYF

size: -
J: TRBJ1-5
V: TRBV15
D: -
DNA: TGTGCCACTGAACCGGGGACACCGAGCAATCAGCCCCAGCATTTT
CDR3: CATEPGTPSNQPQHF

size: -
J: TRBJ1-2
V: TRBV7-2
D: TRBD1
DNA: TGTGCCAGCAGCTTAGCCCTGGGACAGGCGGGCTATGGCTACACCTTC
CDR3: CASSLALGQAGYGYTF

size: -
J: TRBJ1-1
V: TRBV4-3
D: -
DNA: TGCGCCAGCAGCCGAGAGCAGGGTGGGCCCACTGAAGCTTTCTTT
CDR3: CASSREQGGPTEAFF

size: -
J: TRBJ2-7
V: TRBV6-6
D: -
DNA: TGTGCCAGCACTCCACGGGGGGCTACGTCTTCCTACGAGCAGTACTTC
CDR3: CASTPRGATSSYEQYF

size: -
J: TRBJ2-6
V: TRBV7-9
D: TRBD2
DNA: TGTGCCAGCAGCTTACCCCCCGGGGGGGCTGGGGCCAACGTCCTGACTTTC
CDR3: CASSLPPGGAGANVLTF

size: -
J: TRBJ1-5
V: TRBV21-1
D: -
DNA: -
CDR3: CASSNRDRVGEGNQPQHF

size: -
J: TRBJ1-5
V: TRBV4-1
D: -
DNA: TGCGCCAGCAGCCAACTTCCTGATCAGCCCCAGCATTTT
CDR3: CASSQLPDQPQHF

size: -
J: TRBJ1-4
V: TRBV9
D: -
DNA: TGTGCCAGCAGCACGGGAGAGAAGGCAACTAATGAAAAACTGTTTTTT
CDR3: CASSTGEKATNEKLFF

size: -
J: TRBJ1-6
V: TRBV4-1
D: -
DNA: TGCGCCAGCAGCCAAGATAGGAGGGCCAGGGTGGATTCACCCCTCCACTTT
CDR3: CASSQDRRARVDSPLHF

size: -
J: TRBJ1-5
V: TRBV6-4
D: -
DNA: TGTGCCAGCAGTGGCGATAGCAATCAGCCCCAGCATTTT
CDR3: CASSGDSNQPQHF

size: -
J: TRBJ2-7
V: TRBV7-2
D: TRBD1
DNA: TGTGCCAGCAGCGACTACAGGGGTGCCTACGAGCAGTACTTC
CDR3: CASSDYRGAYEQYF

size: -
J: TRBJ2-1
V: TRBV29-1
D: TRBD1
DNA: TGCAGCGTCCGCGGACAGGGAGTGAATGAGCAGTTCTTC
CDR3: CSVRGQGVNEQFF

size: -
J: TRBJ1-5
V: TRBV19
D: -
DNA: TGTGCCAGTAGGACCGCCGGGGGTTCTGGCAATCAGCCCCAGCATTTT
CDR3: CASRTAGGSGNQPQHF

size: -
J: TRBJ1-2
V: TRBV2
D: -
DNA: TGTGCCAGCTGCCGGGATCCCCTCTATGGCTACACCTTC
CDR3: CASCRDPLYGYTF

size: -
J: TRBJ2-7
V: TRBV15
D: TRBD1
DNA: TGTGCCACCGGTTGGGACAGGGCCTACGAGCAGTACTTC
CDR3: CATGWDRAYEQYF

size: -
J: TRBJ2-1
V: TRBV18
D: -
DNA: TGTGCCAGCTCCCGCGGGGGACAGGCTTCCTACAATGAGCAGTTCTTC
CDR3: CASSRGGQASYNEQFF

size: -
J: TRBJ2-1
V: TRBV19
D: TRBD1
DNA: TGTGCCAGTAAAGTCGGACAGGCATCCAATGAGCAGTTCTTC
CDR3: CASKVGQASNEQFF

size: -
J: TRBJ2-1
V: TRBV5-1
D: TRBD1
DNA: TGCGCCAGCAGCTTGCGACAGGGTGACAATGAGCAGTTCTTC
CDR3: CASSLRQGDNEQFF

size: -
J: TRBJ2-5
V: TRBV10-3
D: TRBD1
DNA: TGTGCCATCAGAGCTACTGGACAGGCCTCGGAGACCCAGTACTTC
CDR3: CAIRATGQASETQYF

size: -
J: TRBJ2-7
V: TRBV4-3
D: TRBD1
DNA: TGCGCCAGCAGCACCTCGGACAGGGGTATCTACGAGCAGTACTTC
CDR3: CASSTSDRGIYEQYF

size: -
J: TRBJ2-1
V: TRBV5-8
D: -
DNA: TGTGCCAGCAGCCCTCAGGGTTCGGAGAACAATGAGCAGTTCTTC
CDR3: CASSPQGSENNEQFF

size: -
J: TRBJ2-7
V: TRBV6-6
D: TRBD2
DNA: TGTGCCAGCAGTTCCGGACTAGCGAGCTCCTACGAGCAGTACTTC
CDR3: CASSSGLASSYEQYF

size: -
J: TRBJ2-1
V: TRBV18
D: TRBD1
DNA: TGTGCCAGCTCACCACCTTTGGCAGGGGGCTTCTACAATGAGCAGTTCTTC
CDR3: CASSPPLAGGFYNEQFF

size: -
J: TRBJ1-1
V: TRBV11-2
D: -
DNA: TGTGCCAGCAGCCCCAGGACAGTGAACACTGAAGCTTTCTTT
CDR3: CASSPRTVNTEAFF

size: -
J: TRBJ2-7
V: TRBV28
D: -
DNA: TGTGCCAGCAGGGGCCCCTACGAGCAGTACTTC
CDR3: CASRGPYEQYF

size: -
J: TRBJ2-1
V: TRBV19
D: TRBD2
DNA: TGTGCCAGTAGTATTTCTTGGACTAGCGCGATCGAGTTCTTC
CDR3: CASSISWTSAIEFF

size: -
J: TRBJ2-7
V: TRBV6-5
D: TRBD2
DNA: TGTGCCAGCAGCCCCACGGGACTACCACCATACGAGCAGTACTTC
CDR3: CASSPTGLPPYEQYF

size: -
J: TRBJ1-1
V: TRBV5-1
D: -
DNA: TGCGCCAGCAGCGTGACAGTCATGAACACTGAAGCTTTCTTT
CDR3: CASSVTVMNTEAFF

size: -
J: TRBJ2-1
V: TRBV6-1
D: -
DNA: TGTGCCAGCAGTGAGCAGGTTAGCTCCTACAATGAGCAGTTCTTC
CDR3: CASSEQVSSYNEQFF

size: -
J: TRBJ2-7
V: TRBV10-3
D: TRBD1
DNA: TGTGCCATCAGTGAGTTGGGGACAGCCTACGAGCAGTACTTC
CDR3: CAISELGTAYEQYF

size: -
J: TRBJ1-2
V: TRBV19
D: TRBD1
DNA: TGTGCCAGTACCCCGGGACAGGGCAATTCGGTCGGCTACACCTTC
CDR3: CASTPGQGNSVGYTF

size: -
J: TRBJ2-5
V: TRBV5-1
D: -
DNA: TGCGCCAGCAGCTTGGGCAGGGCCCCTGAGACCCAGTACTTC
CDR3: CASSLGRAPETQYF

size: -
J: TRBJ2-5
V: TRBV7-9
D: -
DNA: TGTGCCAGCAGCTGGACTAACCAAGAGACCCAGTACTTC
CDR3: CASSWTNQETQYF

size: -
J: TRBJ1-4
V: TRBV27
D: -
DNA: TGTGCCAGCAGTTTAAGGGGAGGTTGGCAGCCTAATGAAAAACTGTTTTTT
CDR3: CASSLRGGWQPNEKLFF

size: -
J: TRBJ2-7
V: TRBV5-5
D: TRBD1
DNA: TGTGCCAGCAGCTTCGGGACAGGTTCCTACGAGCAGTACTTC
CDR3: CASSFGTGSYEQYF

size: -
J: TRBJ2-5
V: TRBV5-6
D: TRBD2
DNA: TGTGCCAGCAGCTTGGTAGTAGCGGGGGGGCAGGGAGAGACCCAGTACTTC
CDR3: CASSLVVAGGQGETQYF

size: -
J: TRBJ1-5
V: TRBV29-1
D: -
DNA: TGCAGCGTTGAGACAGGCGTATTCAATCAGCCCCAGCATTTT
CDR3: CSVETGVFNQPQHF

size: -
J: TRBJ1-4
V: TRBV5-6
D: TRBD1
DNA: TGTGCCAGCAGCTTGGGACAGGGGAAAAAACTGTTTTTT
CDR3: CASSLGQGKKLFF

size: -
J: TRBJ1-5
V: TRBV2
D: TRBD1
DNA: TGTGCCAGCAGTGAGCGACAGGGGGTTCAGCCCCAGCATTTT
CDR3: CASSERQGVQPQHF

size: -
J: TRBJ2-5
V: TRBV5-8
D: TRBD2
DNA: TGTGCCAGCAGCTTGGTTCGCGGGAGGTACCAAGAGACCCAGTACTTC
CDR3: CASSLVRGRYQETQYF